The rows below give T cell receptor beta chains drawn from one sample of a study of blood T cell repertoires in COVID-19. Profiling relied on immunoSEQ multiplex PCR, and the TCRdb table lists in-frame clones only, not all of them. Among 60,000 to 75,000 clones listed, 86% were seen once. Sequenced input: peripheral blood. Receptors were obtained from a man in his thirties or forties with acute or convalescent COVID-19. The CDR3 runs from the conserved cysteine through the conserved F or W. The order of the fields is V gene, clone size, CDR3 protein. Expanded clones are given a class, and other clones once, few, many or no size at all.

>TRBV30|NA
CAWGISGGAYTDEQFF
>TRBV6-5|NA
CASRPRAGSPKPEFF
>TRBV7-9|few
CASRPLSPNTGELFF
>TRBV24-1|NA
CATSDRGQGGSYNEQFF
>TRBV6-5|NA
CASSSDSTTNEKLFF
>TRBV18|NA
CASSPGEKRGYTF
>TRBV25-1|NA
CASRQGAGKGYTF
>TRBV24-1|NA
CATSDPGRELTGELFF
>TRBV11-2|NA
CASGPVQETQYF
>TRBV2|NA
CASSEGALDIQYF
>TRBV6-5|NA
CASSYSRGYPEAFF
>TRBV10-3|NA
CAISDGQLNTEAFF
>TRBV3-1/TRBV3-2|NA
CASSQTGGELFF
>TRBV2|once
CASRGAGNSNEKLFF
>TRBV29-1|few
CSVERGGDEDEKLFF
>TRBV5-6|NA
CASSSGLAVLTDTQYF
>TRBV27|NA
CASSWGTGISGELFF
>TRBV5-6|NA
CASSLPGLRNTEAFF
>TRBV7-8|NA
CASSPGGEDYGYTF
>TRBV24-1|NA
CATSDFRGTGGDLSGANVLTF